This record concerns one TCR beta chain sequence. This specimen comes from a study of T cell changes during pregnancy in multiple sclerosis. Only in-frame clones appear in the TCRdb table, and some are missing; sequencing was by immunoSEQ multiplex PCR. The data show roughly 70,000 clones, approximately 86% seen once. The clonotype comes from a female donor with multiple sclerosis, enrolled in a pregnancy study. This sample comprised peripheral blood, obtained before pregnancy.

CDR3 nucleotide sequence: TGCGCCAGCAGCCTCAGGTTCACCGGGGAGCTGTTTTTT. Its translation is CASSLRFTGELFF. The chain has TRBV5-1 and TRBJ2-2; D gene ambiguous. This CDR3 has 13 residues. V lost 4 bases, J lost 4 bases, and 8 bases lay in between. Germline V gene lookup returns CDR1 SGHRS and CDR2 YFSETQ.